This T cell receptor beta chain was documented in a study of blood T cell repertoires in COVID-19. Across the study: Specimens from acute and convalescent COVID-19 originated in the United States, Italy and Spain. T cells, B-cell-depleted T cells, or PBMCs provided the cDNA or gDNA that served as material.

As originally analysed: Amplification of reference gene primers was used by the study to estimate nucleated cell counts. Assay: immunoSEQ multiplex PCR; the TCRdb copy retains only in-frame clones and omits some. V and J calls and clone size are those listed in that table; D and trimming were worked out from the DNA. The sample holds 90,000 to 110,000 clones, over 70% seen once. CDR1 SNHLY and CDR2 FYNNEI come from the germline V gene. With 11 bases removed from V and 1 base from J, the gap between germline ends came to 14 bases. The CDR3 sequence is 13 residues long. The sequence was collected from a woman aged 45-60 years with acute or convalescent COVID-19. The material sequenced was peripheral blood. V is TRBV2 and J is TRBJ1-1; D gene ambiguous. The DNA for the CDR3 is TGTGCCTCAAGAGTGGAGGGGAACACTGAAGCTTTCTTT. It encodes CASRVEGNTEAFF.